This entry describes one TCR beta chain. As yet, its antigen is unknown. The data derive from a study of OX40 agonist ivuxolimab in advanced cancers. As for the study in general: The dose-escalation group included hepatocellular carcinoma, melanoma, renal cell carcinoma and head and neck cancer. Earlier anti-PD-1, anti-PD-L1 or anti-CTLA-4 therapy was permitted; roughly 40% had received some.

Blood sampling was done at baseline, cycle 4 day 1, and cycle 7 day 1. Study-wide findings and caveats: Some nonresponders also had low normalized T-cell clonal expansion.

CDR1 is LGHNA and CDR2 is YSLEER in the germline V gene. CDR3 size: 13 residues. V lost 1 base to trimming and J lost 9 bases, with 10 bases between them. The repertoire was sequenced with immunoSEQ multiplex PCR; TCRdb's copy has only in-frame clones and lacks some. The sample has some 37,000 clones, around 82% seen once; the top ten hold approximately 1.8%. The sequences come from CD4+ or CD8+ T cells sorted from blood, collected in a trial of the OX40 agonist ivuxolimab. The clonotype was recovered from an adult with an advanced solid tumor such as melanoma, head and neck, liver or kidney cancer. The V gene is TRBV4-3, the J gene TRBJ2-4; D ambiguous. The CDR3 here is CASSQAPDTIQYF. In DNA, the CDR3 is TGCGCCAGCAGCCAAGCCCCTGACACCATTCAGTACTTC.